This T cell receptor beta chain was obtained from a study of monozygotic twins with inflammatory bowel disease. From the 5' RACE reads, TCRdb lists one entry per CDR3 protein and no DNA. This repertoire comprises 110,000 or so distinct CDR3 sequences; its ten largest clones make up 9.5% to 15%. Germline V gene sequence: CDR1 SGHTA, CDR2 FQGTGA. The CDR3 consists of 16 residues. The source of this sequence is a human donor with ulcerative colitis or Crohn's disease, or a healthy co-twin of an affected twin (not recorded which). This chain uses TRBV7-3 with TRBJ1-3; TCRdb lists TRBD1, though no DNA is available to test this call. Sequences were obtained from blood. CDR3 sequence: CASSYQGINSGNTIYF.